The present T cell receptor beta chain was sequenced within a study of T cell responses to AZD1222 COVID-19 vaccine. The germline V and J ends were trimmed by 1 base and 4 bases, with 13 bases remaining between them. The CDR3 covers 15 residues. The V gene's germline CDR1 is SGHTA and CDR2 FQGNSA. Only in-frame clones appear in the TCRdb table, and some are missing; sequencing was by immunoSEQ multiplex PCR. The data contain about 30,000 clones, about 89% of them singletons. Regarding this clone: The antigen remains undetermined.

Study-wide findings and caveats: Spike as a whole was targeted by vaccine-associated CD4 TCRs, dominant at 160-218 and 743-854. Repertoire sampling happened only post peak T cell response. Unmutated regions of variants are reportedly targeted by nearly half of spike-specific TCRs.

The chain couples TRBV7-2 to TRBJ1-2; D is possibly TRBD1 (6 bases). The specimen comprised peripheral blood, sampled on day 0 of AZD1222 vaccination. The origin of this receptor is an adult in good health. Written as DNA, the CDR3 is TGTGCCAGCAGCTTAGACGGGGGCCGCACCTATGGCTACACCTTC. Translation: CASSLDGGRTYGYTF. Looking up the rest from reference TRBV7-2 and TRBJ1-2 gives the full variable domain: GAGVSQSPSNKVTEKGKDVELRCDPISGHTALYWYRQSLGQGLEFLIYFQGNSAPDKSGLPSDRFSAERTGGSVSTLTIQRTQQEDSAVYLCASSLDGGRTYGYTFGSGTRLTVV.